This record concerns one TCR beta chain sequence. Its antigen is currently unknown. Patients with other autoimmune diseases, uncontrolled infections, pregnancy or lactation were excluded. Fresh peripheral blood, 10 ml, was the PBMC source. Germline-derived CDR1 and CDR2 are SEHNR and FQNEAQ (reference sequence). The CDR3 has 14 residues. V lost 5 bases and J lost 6, with 16 bases in between. RNA transcripts were the template, and TCR beta CDR3 regions were amplified from them. Investigators did first-round RT-PCR with HTBI primers, then second-round multiplex PCR. TCRdb itself ran the multiplex PCR reads through MiXCR, one entry per CDR3 protein. The sample has about 240,000 distinct CDR3 sequences, around 42% seen once; the top ten hold over 40%. The source of the sample is a study of Graves' ophthalmopathy and Graves' hyperthyroidism. Study-wide results and caveats: The model's ophthalmopathy progression predictions had roughly 69% sensitivity and 72% to 75% specificity.

The rearrangement links TRBV7-9 to TRBJ1-2, with D perhaps matching TRBD1 (5 bases). The TCR was taken from an adult man with Graves' ophthalmopathy. What was sequenced was peripheral blood. CDR3 residues: CASSTGGGGDGYTF. CDR3 nucleotide sequence: TGTGCCAGCAGCACTGGCGGGGGGGGAGATGGCTACACCTTC. Complete variable domain (other parts from reference TRBV7-9 and TRBJ1-2): DTGVSQNPRHKITKRGQNVTFRCDPISEHNRLYWYRQTLGQGPEFLTYFQNEAQLEKSRLLSDRFSAERPKGSFSTLEIQRTEQGDSAMYLCASSTGGGGDGYTFGSGTRLTVV.